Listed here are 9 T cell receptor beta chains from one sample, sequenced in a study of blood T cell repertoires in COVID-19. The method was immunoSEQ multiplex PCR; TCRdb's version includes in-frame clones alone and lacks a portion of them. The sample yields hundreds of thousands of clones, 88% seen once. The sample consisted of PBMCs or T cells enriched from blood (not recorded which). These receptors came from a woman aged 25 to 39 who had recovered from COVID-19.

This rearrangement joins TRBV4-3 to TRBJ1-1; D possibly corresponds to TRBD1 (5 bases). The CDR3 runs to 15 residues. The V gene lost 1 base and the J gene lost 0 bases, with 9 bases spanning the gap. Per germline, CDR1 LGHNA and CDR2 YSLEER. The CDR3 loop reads CASSQVRGMNTEAFF. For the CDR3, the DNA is TGCGCCAGCAGCCAAGTGCGGGGGATGAACACTGAAGCTTTCTTT.

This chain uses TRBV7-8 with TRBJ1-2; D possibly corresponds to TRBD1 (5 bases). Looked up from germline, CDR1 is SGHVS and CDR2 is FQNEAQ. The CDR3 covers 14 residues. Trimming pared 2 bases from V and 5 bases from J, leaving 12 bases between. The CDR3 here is CASSLQGAGYGYTF. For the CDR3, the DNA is TGTGCCAGCAGCTTACAAGGGGCGGGGTATGGCTACACCTTC.

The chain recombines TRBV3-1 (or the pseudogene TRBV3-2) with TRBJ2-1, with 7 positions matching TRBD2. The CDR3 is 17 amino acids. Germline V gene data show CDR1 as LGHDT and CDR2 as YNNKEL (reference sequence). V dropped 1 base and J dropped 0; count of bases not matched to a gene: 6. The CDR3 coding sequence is TGTGCCAGCAGCCAAGTCCTCGGCGGGAGCTCCTACAATGAGCAGTTCTTC. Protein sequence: CASSQVLGGSSYNEQFF.

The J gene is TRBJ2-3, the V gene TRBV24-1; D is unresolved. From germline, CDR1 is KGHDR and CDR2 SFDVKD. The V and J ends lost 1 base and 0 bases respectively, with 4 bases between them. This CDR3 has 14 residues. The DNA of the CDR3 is TGTGCCACCAGTGATTTCCGGAGCACAGATACGCAGTATTTT. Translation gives CATSDFRSTDTQYF.

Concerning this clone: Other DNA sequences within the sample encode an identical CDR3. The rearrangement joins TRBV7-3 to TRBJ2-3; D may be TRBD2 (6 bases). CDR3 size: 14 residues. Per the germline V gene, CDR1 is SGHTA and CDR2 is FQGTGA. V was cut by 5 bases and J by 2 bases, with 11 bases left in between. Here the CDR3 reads CASSLGGITDTQYF. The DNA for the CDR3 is TGTGCCAGCAGCCTCGGAGGGATCACAGATACGCAGTATTTT.

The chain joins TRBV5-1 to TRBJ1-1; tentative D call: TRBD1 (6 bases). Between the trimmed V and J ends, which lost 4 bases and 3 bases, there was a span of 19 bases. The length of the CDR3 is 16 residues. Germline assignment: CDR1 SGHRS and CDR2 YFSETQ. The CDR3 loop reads CASSLQGGLGDTEAFF. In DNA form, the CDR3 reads TGCGCCAGCAGCCTACAGGGTGGGCTTGGGGACACTGAAGCTTTCTTT. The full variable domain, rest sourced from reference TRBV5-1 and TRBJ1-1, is KAGVTQTPRYLIKTRGQQVTLSCSPISGHRSVSWYQQTPGQGLQFLFEYFSETQRNKGNFPGRFSGRQFSNSRSEMNVSTLELGDSALYLCASSLQGGLGDTEAFFGQGTRLTVV.

CDR3 in amino acids: CASGPGQREETQYF. CDR3 DNA: TGTGCCAGCGGGCCGGGCCAGAGGGAAGAGACCCAGTACTTC. The chain is built from TRBV7-9 and TRBJ2-5, with D possibly TRBD2 on 5 matching bases. Trimming took off 8 bases at V and 3 bases at J, with 16 bases between the two ends. The CDR3 is 14 amino acids. Germline-derived CDR1 and CDR2 are SEHNR and FQNEAQ (reference sequence).

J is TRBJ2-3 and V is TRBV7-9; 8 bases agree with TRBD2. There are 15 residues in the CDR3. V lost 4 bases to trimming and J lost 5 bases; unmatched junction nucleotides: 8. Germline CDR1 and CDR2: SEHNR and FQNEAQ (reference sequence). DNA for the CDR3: TGTGCCAGCAGCTCCCGGGGGGGCCGTATAGATACGCAGTATTTT. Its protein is CASSSRGGRIDTQYF.

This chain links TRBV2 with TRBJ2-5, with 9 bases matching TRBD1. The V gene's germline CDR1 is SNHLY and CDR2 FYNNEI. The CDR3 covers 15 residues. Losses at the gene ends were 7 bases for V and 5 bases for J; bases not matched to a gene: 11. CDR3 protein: CASIAYWDRVETQYF. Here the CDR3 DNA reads TGTGCCAGCATTGCCTATTGGGACAGGGTGGAGACCCAGTACTTC. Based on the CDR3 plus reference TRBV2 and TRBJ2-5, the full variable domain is EPEVTQTPSHQVTQMGQEVILRCVPISNHLYFYWYRQILGQKVEFLVSFYNNEISEKSEIFDDQFSVERPDGSNFTLKIRSTKLEDSAMYFCASIAYWDRVETQYFGPGTRLLVL.